Below are 12 T cell receptor beta chains sequenced from a single sample in a study of cytomegalovirus exposure and HLA in healthy donors. The PCR used 60 Vbeta and 13 Jbeta primers. Measured with immunoSEQ multiplex PCR; TCRdb has only the in-frame clones, and not every one. The sample holds about 94,000 clones, around 77% seen once. The sequenced sample consisted of PBMCs. These receptor sequences come from a man aged 25 to 45 in good health and CMV-seronegative.

CDR3 nucleotides: TGTGCCTGGAGTCTTACTTACGAGCAGTACTTC. It codes for CAWSLTYEQYF. The V gene is TRBV30, the J gene TRBJ2-7; D unresolved. CDR3 size: 11 residues. The ends were cut back, 2 bases at V and 4 bases at J, with 6 bases in the middle. Germline CDR1 is GTSNPN and CDR2 is SVGIG (reference sequence).

Written as DNA, the CDR3 is TGTGCCAGCAGCCAAGGATCCACGGGAGCCGGGGAGCTGTTTTTT. Its protein product is CASSQGSTGAGELFF. V is TRBV4-2 and J is TRBJ2-2; possibly TRBD2 for D (6 bases). The CDR3 totals 15 residues. Germline V gene data show CDR1 as LGHNA and CDR2 as YNFKEQ. V lost 1 base, J lost 6 bases, and 12 bases lay in between.

This chain uses TRBV19 with TRBJ1-4; no clear D. Per the germline V gene, CDR1 is LNHDA and CDR2 is SQIVND (reference sequence). This CDR3 is built from 15 residues. With 5 bases removed from V and 0 bases from J, the gap between germline ends came to 10 bases. CDR3 residues: CASSPGVATNEKLFF. In DNA, the CDR3 is TGTGCCAGTAGTCCCGGGGTAGCAACTAATGAAAAACTGTTTTTT.

The chain joins TRBV6-6 to TRBJ2-4; D ambiguous. From germline, CDR1 is MNHNY and CDR2 SVGAGI (reference sequence). V gave up 5 bases and J gave up 5 bases, with 13 bases separating them. The CDR3 loop spans 14 amino acids. The CDR3 region has the DNA TGTGCCAGCAGTCTGGGCCCTCCCGAAAACATTCAGTACTTC. The encoded protein is CASSLGPPENIQYF.

The rearrangement joins TRBV7-2 to TRBJ2-4; 8 positions match TRBD2. V was clipped by 2 bases and J by 8 bases; unmatched bases: 8. In germline, CDR1 is SGHTA, CDR2 FQGNSA. The CDR3 spans 15 residues. DNA for the CDR3: TGTGCCAGCAGCTTATCCTGGACTAGCAGGGACATTCAGTACTTC. As protein: CASSLSWTSRDIQYF.

This clone showed up just once. The V and J genes are TRBV28 and TRBJ1-3, with 11 bases aligning to TRBD1. V was clipped by 3 bases and J by 10 bases; unmatched bases: 17. The CDR3 has 18 residues. The germline gives CDR1 MDHEN, CDR2 SYDVKM. The CDR3 loop reads CASSFGNSWGQGESTIYF. CDR3 DNA sequence: TGTGCCAGCAGTTTTGGAAACTCCTGGGGACAGGGGGAGTCGACCATATATTTT.

The chain couples TRBV6-1 to TRBJ1-1; D call uncertain. The CDR3 length is 12 residues. Germline V gene data show CDR1 as MNHNS and CDR2 as SASEGT. V was cut by 6 bases and J by 0 bases, with 5 bases left in between. The DNA of the CDR3 is TGTGCCAGCAGCCCCGTGAACACTGAAGCTTTCTTT. Translating it yields CASSPVNTEAFF.

The rearrangement uses TRBV5-6 and TRBJ2-7, with 9 bases fitting TRBD1. J gave up 3 bases and V 1 base, and 11 bases lay outside the gene matches. The CDR3 has 17 residues. Germline loops: CDR1 SGHDT, CDR2 YYEEEE. CDR3 nucleotide sequence: TGTGCCAGCAGCTTGTCTACGGCCGGGACAGGGTTCTACGAGCAGTACTTC. Protein: CASSLSTAGTGFYEQYF.

For the CDR3, the DNA is TGTGCCAGCAGTGTAACAGGGAACTCTGGAAACACCATATATTTT. Amino acid sequence: CASSVTGNSGNTIYF. V usage is TRBV25-1 and J usage is TRBJ1-3, with D maybe TRBD1 (6 bases). Trimming shortened V by 4 bases and J by 0 bases, and 10 bases separated the two germline ends. Looked up from germline, CDR1 is MGHDK and CDR2 is SYGVNS. The CDR3 runs to 15 residues.

This clone was recorded a few times. This chain links TRBV27 with TRBJ1-4; 9 bases fit TRBD1. The CDR3 covers 17 residues. The germline gives CDR1 MNHEY, CDR2 SMNVEV (reference sequence). V shed 5 bases, J shed 6 bases, and the junction held 13 bases outside the gene matches. CDR3 nucleotide sequence: TGTGCCAGCAGTCCCACGACAGGGGGAGTTGCGGATGAAAAACTGTTTTTT. It specifies CASSPTTGGVADEKLFF.

The rearrangement links TRBV5-5 to TRBJ1-2; tentatively, D is TRBD1 (5 bases). Trimming left V 4 bases short and J 2 bases short, with 12 bases between. Per the germline V gene, CDR1 is SGHKS and CDR2 is YYEKEE (reference sequence). The CDR3 is 14 amino acids. The CDR3 protein is CASSPTGLNYGYTF. The CDR3 bases are TGTGCCAGCAGCCCGACGGGACTAAACTATGGCTACACCTTC.

This chain joins TRBV5-4 and TRBJ2-7; 7 bases fit TRBD2. The CDR3 runs 13 residues. The germline V gene has CDR1 SGHNT and CDR2 YYREEE (reference sequence). J lost 3 bases, V lost 4 bases, and 4 bases had no gene match. CDR3: CASSREGRYEQYF. The CDR3 nucleotides are TGTGCCAGCAGCAGGGAGGGGCGCTACGAGCAGTACTTC.